This T cell receptor beta chain was found in a study of regulatory T cells in long-lasting Graves disease. Findings and caveats of the study: Persistent disease samples used TRBV28, TRBJ1-2 and TRBJ2-5 preferentially. Public clonotype sharing was higher in persistent than newly diagnosed patients.

About this clonotype itself: No antigen is known for it. Sequence at one end of the junction differs from germline and may be a read error.

Arm-PCR of CDR3 regions and iRepertoire HTBI primers were used to build TCR beta libraries. TCRdb itself ran the multiplex PCR reads through MiXCR, one entry per CDR3 protein. The sample holds 200,000 to 250,000 distinct CDR3 sequences; approximately 18% are singletons and the top ten take 12%. Time point given: newly diagnosed GD, antithyroid drugs for less than 3 months. Following extraction of RNA from PBMCs, that RNA was used to make the TCR library. This CDR3 region has 17 residues. CDR1 and CDR2 (germline): LGHDT, YNNKEL (reference sequence). Another study also made use of these data, one on T cells in Graves' hyperthyroidism and ophthalmopathy. From that report: Patients were excluded because of uncontrolled infection, other autoimmune disease, pregnancy or lactation.

The sequences come from peripheral blood mononuclear cells (PBMCs), collected at new diagnosis, from a patient treated with antithyroid drugs. This sequence originates from a woman in her 30s with Graves disease. The genes are TRBV3-1 and TRBJ1-6; possibly TRBD1 for D (5 bases). In DNA form, the CDR3 reads TGTGCCGGCAGTCGGGGCAGCCCGAGCTCCTATAATTCACCCCTCCACTTT. It specifies CAGSRGSPSSYNSPLHF.